This T cell receptor beta chain was documented in a study of T cell repertoires in cytomegalovirus infection. Study at large: Public signatures in TCR beta pointed to CMV infection and matching HLA type. Regarding the study as a whole: Of the TCR beta families, the public ones yielded a cumulative frequency that identified carriers of CMV plus the relevant HLA. HLA-C-restricted TCR beta clonotypes specific for CMV led the ex vivo response.

CDR1 is MNHEY and CDR2 is SVGEGT in the germline V gene. This CDR3 is 17 amino acids long. The junction had 7 bases not matched to a gene; V was cut back by 2 bases and J by 0 bases. TCRdb used MiXCR to reprocess the reads, holding one entry per CDR3 protein. Among 450,000 to 650,000 distinct CDR3 sequences, around 27% were seen once, and the ten largest hold about 12%. To note about this clonotype: Its antigen is still unknown.

Specimen: PBMCs. The clonotype comes from a human donor in good health (CMV status not recorded). Some clones in this sample may be carry-over from other donors' samples. This chain uses TRBV6-2 or TRBV6-3 with TRBJ2-1; 7 bases align to TRBD2. CDR3 protein: CASSYRVAGSSYNEQFF. The CDR3 DNA reads TGTGCCAGCAGTTACCGTGTAGCGGGCAGCTCCTACAATGAGCAGTTCTTC.